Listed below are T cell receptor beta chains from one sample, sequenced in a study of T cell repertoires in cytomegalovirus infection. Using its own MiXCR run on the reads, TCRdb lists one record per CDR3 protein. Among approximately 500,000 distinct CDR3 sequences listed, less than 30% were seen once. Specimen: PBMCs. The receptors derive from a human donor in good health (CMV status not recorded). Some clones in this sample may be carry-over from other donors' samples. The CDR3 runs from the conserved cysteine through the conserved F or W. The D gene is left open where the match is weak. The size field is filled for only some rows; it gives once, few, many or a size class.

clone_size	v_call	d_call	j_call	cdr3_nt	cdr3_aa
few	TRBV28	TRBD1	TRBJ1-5	TGTGCCAGCAGTTGGGGGGACAGGGGCTCCAATCAGCCCCAGCATTTT	CASSWGDRGSNQPQHF
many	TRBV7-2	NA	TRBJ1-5	TGTGCCAGCAGCTTAGGTGATGGTCAGCCCCAGCATTTT	CASSLGDGQPQHF
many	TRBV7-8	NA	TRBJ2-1	TGTGCCAGCAGCTTCACCGCGGGGCAGGGTTACAATGAGCAGTTCTTC	CASSFTAGQGYNEQFF
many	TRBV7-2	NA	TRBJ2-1	TGTGCCAGCAGAATAAGTCTAGCGCCATACAATGAGCAGTTCTTC	CASRISLAPYNEQFF
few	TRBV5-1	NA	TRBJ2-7	TGCGCCAGCAGAGGGCGAAGGGCAGGGAGCTCCTACGAGCAGTACTTC	CASRGRRAGSSYEQYF
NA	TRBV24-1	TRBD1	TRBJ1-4	TGTGCCACCAGTGATTACCGACAGGGAAGAGAGGAAAAACTGTTTTTT	CATSDYRQGREEKLFF
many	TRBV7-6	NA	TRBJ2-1	TGTGCCAGCAGCACCCTAGGCGGGGCCTACAATGAGCAGTTCTTC	CASSTLGGAYNEQFF
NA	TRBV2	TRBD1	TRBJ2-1	TGTGCCAGCAGGGGGACAGTCGATGAGCAGTTCTTC	CASRGTVDEQFF
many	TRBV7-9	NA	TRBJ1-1	TGTGCCAGCAGCTTAGGAAAAGTGGCAGGAGCCATGAACACTGAAGCTTTCTTT	CASSLGKVAGAMNTEAFF
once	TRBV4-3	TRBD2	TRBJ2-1	TGCGCCAACAGACTAGCGGGAGGGCGGAGCTCCTACAATGAGCAGTTCTTC	CANRLAGGRSSYNEQFF
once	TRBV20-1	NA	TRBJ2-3	TGCAGTGCTAGAGTCTCGACCCCGGGACGCACAGATACGCAGTATTTT	CSARVSTPGRTDTQYF
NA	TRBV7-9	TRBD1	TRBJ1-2	TGTGCCAGCGGAAAGACAGGGGGAGTCGTTACTAACTATGGCTACACCTTC	CASGKTGGVVTNYGYTF
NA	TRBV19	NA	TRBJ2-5	TGTGCCAGTAGTAAGGGCCTACGGAACCAAGAGACCCAGTACTTC	CASSKGLRNQETQYF
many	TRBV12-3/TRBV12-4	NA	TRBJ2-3	TGTGCCAGCAGTTTATGGGGCAGCCGCACAGATACGCAGTATTTT	CASSLWGSRTDTQYF
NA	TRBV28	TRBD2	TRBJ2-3	TGTGCCAGCAATACGATTACTGGTCCCGGGACTAGCGGGCGGGCACCCACAGATACGCAGTATTTT	CASNTITGPGTSGRAPTDTQYF
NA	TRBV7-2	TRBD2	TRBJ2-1	TGTGCCAGCAGCTTAAATAAACTAGCGGGAGAACGGCCCAATGAGCAGTTCTTC	CASSLNKLAGERPNEQFF
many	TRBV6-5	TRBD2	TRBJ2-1	TGTGCCAGCAGTTTACAAAGACTAGCCTTTTCCTACAATGAGCAGTTCTTC	CASSLQRLAFSYNEQFF
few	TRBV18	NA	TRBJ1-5	TGTGCCAGCTCACCGGACAGCAATAGCAATCAGCCCCAGCATTTT	CASSPDSNSNQPQHF
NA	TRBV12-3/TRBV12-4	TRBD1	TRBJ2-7	TGTGCCAGCAGGGGGGACAGGGTGAGGTCCTACGAGCAGTACTTC	CASRGDRVRSYEQYF
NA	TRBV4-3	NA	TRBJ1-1	TGCGCCAGCAGCCTAGGGCCGGCCACTGAAGCTTTCTTT	CASSLGPATEAFF
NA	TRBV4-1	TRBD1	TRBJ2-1	TGCGCCAGCAGCCAGTTGGGACAGGGGGCGAGCAATGAGCAGTTCTTC	CASSQLGQGASNEQFF
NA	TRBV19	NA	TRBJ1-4	TGTGCCAGTAATGACCGCCGGACAGAAAAACTGTTTTTT	CASNDRRTEKLFF
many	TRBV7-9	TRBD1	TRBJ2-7	TGTGCCAGCAGCTTAAGTGGGGACAGCTTTGGTGAGCAGTACTTC	CASSLSGDSFGEQYF
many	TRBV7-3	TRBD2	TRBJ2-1	TGTGCCAGCAGCTCGAGGACTAGCGGGATCGATGAGCAGTTCTTC	CASSSRTSGIDEQFF
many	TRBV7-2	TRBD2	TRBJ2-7	TGTGCCAGCAGCTTAGCCGGGACTAGCGGAAACTACGAGCAGTACTTC	CASSLAGTSGNYEQYF
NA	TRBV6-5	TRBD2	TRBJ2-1	TGTGCCAGCAGTTACTCTCATCGTTCGGGAGGGCCCCGGAATGAGCAGTTCTTC	CASSYSHRSGGPRNEQFF
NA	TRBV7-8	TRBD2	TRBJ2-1	TGTGCCAGCAGCAAAGCGGGAGGGAGGGGGGGTGAGCAGTTCTTC	CASSKAGGRGGEQFF
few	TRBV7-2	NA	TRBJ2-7	TGTGCCAGCAGCTCCTTCACTGGCCACGAGCAGTACTTC	CASSSFTGHEQYF
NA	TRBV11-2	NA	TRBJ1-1	TGTGCCAGCAGTACGCAGCCGAACACTGAAGCTTTCTTT	CASSTQPNTEAFF
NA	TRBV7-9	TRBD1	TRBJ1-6	TGTGCCAGCAGCTCAAACAGGGGGCAGATTTCACCCCTCCACTTT	CASSSNRGQISPLHF
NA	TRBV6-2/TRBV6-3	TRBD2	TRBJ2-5	TGTGCCAGCAGTTCATTAGGGACTAGCGGAGCTAGTACCCAGTACTTC	CASSSLGTSGASTQYF
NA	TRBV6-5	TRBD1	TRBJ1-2	TGTGCCAGCAGTTACTCAGAAGGGACAGGGGGCTACACCTTC	CASSYSEGTGGYTF
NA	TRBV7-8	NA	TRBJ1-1	TGTGCCAGCAGCTCCCCCTTCGTGAACACTGAAGCTTTCTTT	CASSSPFVNTEAFF
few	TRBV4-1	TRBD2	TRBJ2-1	TGCGCCAGCAGCCAGGGCATAGCGGGAGTAGGATACAATGAGCAGTTCTTC	CASSQGIAGVGYNEQFF
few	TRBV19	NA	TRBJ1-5	TGTGCCAGTAAATCTAGTGGCTTCCTGAGCAATCAGCCCCAGCATTTT	CASKSSGFLSNQPQHF
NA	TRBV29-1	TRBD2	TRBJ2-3	TGCAGCGTTTCCAATCTAGCGGGACGAGATACGCAGTATTTT	CSVSNLAGRDTQYF
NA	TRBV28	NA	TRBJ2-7	TGTGCCAGCAGTTTACGTGTGAGCCCTACCTACGAGCAGTACTTC	CASSLRVSPTYEQYF
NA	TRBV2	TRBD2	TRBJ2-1	TGTGCCAGCAAAAGCGGGAGCGGGAATGAGCAGTTCTTC	CASKSGSGNEQFF
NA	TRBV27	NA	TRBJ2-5	TGTGCCAGCAGTTTCGGGGCGGGTCACCAAGAGACCCAGTACTTC	CASSFGAGHQETQYF
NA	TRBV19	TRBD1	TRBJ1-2	TGTGCCAGTAGTCCCCGGGACAGGGACTATGGCTACACCTTC	CASSPRDRDYGYTF
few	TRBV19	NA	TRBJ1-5	TGTGCCAGTACTAATACAGGGACAAATCAGCCCCAGCATTTT	CASTNTGTNQPQHF
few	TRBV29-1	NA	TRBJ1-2	TGCAGCGGACGAGCTGGGGCGAACTATGGCTACACCTTC	CSGRAGANYGYTF
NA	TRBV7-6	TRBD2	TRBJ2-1	TGTGCCAGCAGCTTAGGTTCGCTAGCGGAGAATGAGCAGTTCTTC	CASSLGSLAENEQFF
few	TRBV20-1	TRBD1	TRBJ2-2	TGCAGTGCTAGAGCCCCCCGGGACAGGGCCCTTAGCGGGGAGCTGTTTTTT	CSARAPRDRALSGELFF
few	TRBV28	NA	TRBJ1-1	TGTGCCAGCAGTTTAATAGGCAGGAGCACTGAAGCTTTCTTT	CASSLIGRSTEAFF
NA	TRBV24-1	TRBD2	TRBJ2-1	TGTGCCACCAGTGATTGGGGACTAGCGGGAGGGAGAAATGAGCAGTTCTTC	CATSDWGLAGGRNEQFF
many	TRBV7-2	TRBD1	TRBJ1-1	TGTGCCAGCAGCTTAGCGGCAGGGGGCTTGGCTTTCTTT	CASSLAAGGLAFF
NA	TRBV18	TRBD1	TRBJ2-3	TGTGCCAGCTCACCATACCCAGCGACAGGGACCCAATTGGATACGCAGTATTTT	CASSPYPATGTQLDTQYF
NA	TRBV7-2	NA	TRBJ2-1	TGTGCCAGCAGCTTAGGAGGGTTGCAGTTCTTC	CASSLGGLQFF
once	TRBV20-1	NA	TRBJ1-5	TGCAGTGCTAGAGGAATCGGCGTGCAGCCCCAGCATTTT	CSARGIGVQPQHF
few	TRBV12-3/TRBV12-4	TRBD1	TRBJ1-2	TGTGCCAGCAGAGGGACAGGGCTTAGTGGCTACACCTTC	CASRGTGLSGYTF
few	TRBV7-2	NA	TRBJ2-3	TGTGCCAGCAGCCCGACGGTCCCAGATACGCAGTATTTT	CASSPTVPDTQYF
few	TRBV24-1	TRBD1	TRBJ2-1	TGTGCCACCAGTGATTTGCGCCAGGGGGACAATGAGCAGTTCTTC	CATSDLRQGDNEQFF
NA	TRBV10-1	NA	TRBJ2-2	TGCGCCAGCAGTGAGTCGGGGGCGGGCACCGGGGAGCTGTTTTTT	CASSESGAGTGELFF
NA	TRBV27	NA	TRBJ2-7	TGTGCCAGCAGCCCAACGGGGTTAACCAAACTCTACGAGCAGTACTTC	CASSPTGLTKLYEQYF